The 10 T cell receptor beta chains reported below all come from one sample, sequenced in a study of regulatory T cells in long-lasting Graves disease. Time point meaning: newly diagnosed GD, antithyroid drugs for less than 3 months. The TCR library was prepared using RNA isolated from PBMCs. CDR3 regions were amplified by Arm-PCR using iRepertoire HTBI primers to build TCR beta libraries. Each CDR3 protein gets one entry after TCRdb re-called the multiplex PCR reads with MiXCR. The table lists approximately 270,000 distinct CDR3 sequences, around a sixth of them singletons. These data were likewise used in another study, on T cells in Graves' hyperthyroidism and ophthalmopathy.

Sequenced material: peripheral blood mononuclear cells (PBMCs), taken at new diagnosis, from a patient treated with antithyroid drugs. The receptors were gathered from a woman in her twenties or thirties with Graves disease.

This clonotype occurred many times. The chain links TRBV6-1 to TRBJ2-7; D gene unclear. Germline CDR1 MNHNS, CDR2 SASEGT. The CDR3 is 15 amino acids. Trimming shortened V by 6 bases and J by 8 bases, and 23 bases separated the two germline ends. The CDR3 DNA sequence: TGTGCCAGCAGGGATGCCGACGGACGGCGTTTCCAGCAGTACTTC. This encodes CASRDADGRRFQQYF.

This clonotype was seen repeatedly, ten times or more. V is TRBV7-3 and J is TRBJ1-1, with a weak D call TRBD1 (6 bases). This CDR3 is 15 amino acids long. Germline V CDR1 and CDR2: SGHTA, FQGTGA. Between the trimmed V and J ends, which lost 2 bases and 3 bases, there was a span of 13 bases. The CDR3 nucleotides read TGTGCCAGCAGCTTACGCGAACAGGGCTACACTGAAGCTTTCTTT. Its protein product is CASSLREQGYTEAFF.

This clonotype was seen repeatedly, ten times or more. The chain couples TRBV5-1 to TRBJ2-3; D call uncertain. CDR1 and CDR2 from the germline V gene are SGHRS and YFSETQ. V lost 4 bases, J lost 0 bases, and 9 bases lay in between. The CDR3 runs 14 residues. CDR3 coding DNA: TGCGCCAGCAGCCTATTAGTCAGCACAGATACGCAGTATTTT. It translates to CASSLLVSTDTQYF.

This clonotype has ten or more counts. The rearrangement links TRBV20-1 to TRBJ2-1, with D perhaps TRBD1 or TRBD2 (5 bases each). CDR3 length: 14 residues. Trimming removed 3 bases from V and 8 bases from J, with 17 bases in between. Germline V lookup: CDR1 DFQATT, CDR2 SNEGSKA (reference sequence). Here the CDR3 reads CSARNLVGDHEQFF. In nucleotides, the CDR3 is TGCAGTGCTAGGAACCTAGTGGGGGACCATGAGCAGTTCTTC.

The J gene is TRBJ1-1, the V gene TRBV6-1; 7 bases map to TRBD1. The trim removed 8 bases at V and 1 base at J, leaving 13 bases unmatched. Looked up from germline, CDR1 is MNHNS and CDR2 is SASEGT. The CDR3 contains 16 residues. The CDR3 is CASAMTGLKGNTEAFF. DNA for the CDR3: TGTGCCAGCGCCATGACAGGGCTCAAGGGGAACACTGAAGCTTTCTTT.

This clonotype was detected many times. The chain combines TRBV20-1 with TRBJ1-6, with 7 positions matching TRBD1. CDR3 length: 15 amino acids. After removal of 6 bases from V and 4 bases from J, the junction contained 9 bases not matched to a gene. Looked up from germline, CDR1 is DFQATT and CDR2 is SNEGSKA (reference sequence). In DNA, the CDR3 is TGCAGTGCCGGCCTGGCGGGACAGTATAATTCACCCCTCCACTTT. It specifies CSAGLAGQYNSPLHF.

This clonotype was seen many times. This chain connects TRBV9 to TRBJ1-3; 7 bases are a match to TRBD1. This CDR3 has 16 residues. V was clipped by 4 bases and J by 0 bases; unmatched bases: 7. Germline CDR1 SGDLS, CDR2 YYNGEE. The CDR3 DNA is TGTGCCAGCAGCCCTCGACAGGGCCTCTCTGGAAACACCATATATTTT. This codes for CASSPRQGLSGNTIYF.

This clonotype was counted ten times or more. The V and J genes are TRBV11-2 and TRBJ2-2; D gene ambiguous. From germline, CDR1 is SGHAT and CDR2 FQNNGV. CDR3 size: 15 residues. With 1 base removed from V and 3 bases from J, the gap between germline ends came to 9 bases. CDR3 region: CASSLGAGYTGELFF. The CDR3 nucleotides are TGTGCCAGCAGCTTAGGGGCAGGATACACCGGGGAGCTGTTTTTT.

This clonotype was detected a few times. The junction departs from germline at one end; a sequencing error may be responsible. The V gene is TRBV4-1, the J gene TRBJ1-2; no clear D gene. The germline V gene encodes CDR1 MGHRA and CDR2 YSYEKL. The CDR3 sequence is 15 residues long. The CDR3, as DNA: TGTGCCAGCAGCCAAGAAAGGGTTCCAGAATATGGCTACACCTTC. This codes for CASSQERVPEYGYTF.

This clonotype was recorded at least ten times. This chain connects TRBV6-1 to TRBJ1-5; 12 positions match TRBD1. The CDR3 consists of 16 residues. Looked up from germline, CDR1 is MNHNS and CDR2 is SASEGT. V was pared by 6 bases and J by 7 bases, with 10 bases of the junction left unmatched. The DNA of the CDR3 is TGTGCCAGCAGGGGATGGGACAGGGGGCAGGAACAGCCCCAGCATTTT. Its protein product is CASRGWDRGQEQPQHF.